Shown below are 27 T cell receptor beta chains from a single sample sequenced in a study of graft-versus-host responses after intestinal transplantation. Assay: immunoSEQ multiplex PCR; the TCRdb copy retains only in-frame clones and omits some. Of some 110,000 clones listed, 90% were seen once; the top ten hold about 0.18%. No antigens are known for them. This sample comprised unstimulated CD4+ T cells sorted from spleen or lymph node cells, obtained before intestinal transplant. The receptors stem from a human donor who received an intestinal transplant.

This clone came up once. This chain joins TRBV7-9 and TRBJ1-4; 11 bases align to TRBD1. CDR1 and CDR2 from the germline V gene are SEHNR and FQNEAQ (reference sequence). With 6 bases clipped from V and 6 bases from J, the junction kept 6 bases outside the gene matches. This CDR3 is 15 amino acids long. CDR3 amino acids: CASRGRTGGDEKLFF. DNA of the CDR3: TGTGCCAGCAGAGGACGGACAGGGGGCGATGAAAAACTGTTTTTT.

The chain combines TRBV7-2 with TRBJ2-2, with 8 bases that match TRBD1. The CDR3 runs 13 residues. CDR1 is SGHTA and CDR2 is FQGNSA in the germline V gene. The ends lost 4 bases at V and 8 bases at J; junction bases unmatched: 3. CDR3 sequence: CASSWDRSGELFF. CDR3 nucleotide sequence: TGTGCCAGCAGCTGGGACAGGTCTGGGGAGCTGTTTTTT.

The chain is built from TRBV20-1 and TRBJ1-4; D possibly corresponds to TRBD1 (5 bases). V shed 5 bases and J shed 8 bases, with 9 bases lying between them. This CDR3 spans 11 amino acids. Germline values: CDR1 DFQATT, CDR2 SNEGSKA (reference sequence). CDR3 coding DNA: TGCAGTGCTGGGGGGTACGAAAAACTGTTTTTT. Residues: CSAGGYEKLFF.

The chain recombines TRBV5-1 with TRBJ2-4; D is perhaps TRBD1 (5 bases). The CDR3 sequence is 14 residues long. CDR1 is SGHRS and CDR2 is YFSETQ in the germline V gene. V shed 0 bases and J shed 8 bases, with 12 bases lying between them. For the CDR3, the DNA is TGCGCCAGCAGCTTGGGGTCAGGGTCGGACATTCAGTACTTC. It encodes CASSLGSGSDIQYF. The full variable domain, its missing parts supplied by reference TRBV5-1 and TRBJ2-4, is KAGVTQTPRYLIKTRGQQVTLSCSPISGHRSVSWYQQTPGQGLQFLFEYFSETQRNKGNFPGRFSGRQFSNSRSEMNVSTLELGDSALYLCASSLGSGSDIQYFGAGTRLSVL.

Only a few counts were recorded for this clone. The chain recombines TRBV6-6 with TRBJ2-7; D might be TRBD1 (6 bases). This CDR3 comprises 15 residues. The germline V gene has CDR1 MNHNY and CDR2 SVGAGI (reference sequence). Trimming removed 6 bases from V and 5 bases from J, with 20 bases in between. This CDR3 reads CASSPAPGQLHEQYF. In DNA, the CDR3 is TGTGCCAGCAGCCCCGCCCCCGGACAGCTACACGAGCAGTACTTC.

This rearrangement joins TRBV6-5 to TRBJ2-3, with a weak D call TRBD1 (5 bases). Germline loops: CDR1 MNHEY, CDR2 SVGAGI. The ends were cut back, 6 bases at V and 4 bases at J, with 17 bases in the middle. The CDR3 has 15 residues. CDR3 residues: CASSPRAPLADTQYF. CDR3 DNA: TGTGCCAGCAGCCCCAGGGCCCCCCTAGCAGATACGCAGTATTTT.

The chain recombines TRBV18 with TRBJ1-1, with no clear D. Deletions cut 1 base from V and 0 bases from J, with 6 bases between. The germline gives CDR1 KGHSH, CDR2 LQKENI. The CDR3 is 14 residues long. The CDR3 sequence: CASSPRGMNTEAFF. CDR3 DNA sequence: TGTGCCAGCTCACCACGAGGAATGAACACTGAAGCTTTCTTT. Full variable domain (remainder filled in from reference TRBV18 and TRBJ1-1): NAGVMQNPRHLVRRRGQEARLRCSPMKGHSHVYWYRQLPEEGLKFMVYLQKENIIDESGMPKERFSAEFPKEGPSILRIQQVVRGDSAAYFCASSPRGMNTEAFFGQGTRLTVV.

The rearrangement links TRBV4-3 to TRBJ1-2, with D tentatively TRBD1 (5 bases). The CDR3 length is 15 residues. Germline V CDR1 and CDR2: LGHNA, YSLEER. V lost 4 bases, J lost 4 bases, and 16 bases lay in between. The CDR3 DNA sequence: TGCGCCAGCAGCCCTCTCCGGGACTTCAGCTATGGCTACACCTTC. Its protein product is CASSPLRDFSYGYTF.

The rearrangement joins TRBV10-2 to TRBJ2-3; the match to TRBD2 covers 12 bases. Trimming took 7 bases from V and 2 from J; bases not matched to a gene: 4. From germline, CDR1 is WSHSY and CDR2 SAAADI. The CDR3 runs 15 residues. As DNA, the CDR3 is TGCGCCAGCACCCTAGCGGGGGGGCTCACAGATACGCAGTATTTT. Its protein is CASTLAGGLTDTQYF.

The chain couples TRBV9 to TRBJ2-1; 8 bases line up with TRBD2. Germline loops: CDR1 SGDLS, CDR2 YYNGEE. After removal of 4 bases from V and 0 bases from J, the junction contained 18 bases not matched to a gene. The CDR3 consists of 20 residues. The CDR3 here is CASSPRPSGGFFSSYNEQFF. The CDR3 DNA is TGTGCCAGCAGCCCAAGACCGAGCGGGGGATTTTTCAGCTCCTACAATGAGCAGTTCTTC.

The chain has TRBV7-2 and TRBJ2-1; 7 positions agree with TRBD2. The CDR3 is 16 amino acids. CDR1 SGHTA and CDR2 FQGNSA come from the germline V gene. Germline trimming cut 1 base from V and 3 bases from J; bases unmatched to any gene: 6. This CDR3 is CASSLVSGLGYNEQFF. DNA for the CDR3: TGTGCCAGCAGCTTAGTTTCCGGACTAGGCTACAATGAGCAGTTCTTC.

The chain has TRBV12-1 and TRBJ2-1; the listed D gene, TRBD1, was not tested against the DNA. TRBV12-1 is marked as a pseudogene. There are 15 residues in the CDR3. CDR3 nucleotides: TGTGCCAGCAGCTTACTCCAAAGACAGGGCTGTGAGCAGTTCTTC. Translating gives CASSLLQRQGCEQFF.

This chain links TRBV7-8 with TRBJ1-2; D is undetermined. This CDR3 has 14 residues. Germline CDR1 is SGHVS and CDR2 is FQNEAQ. The V end lost 5 bases, the J end lost 4 bases, and 14 bases lay between the germline ends. CDR3 DNA: TGTGCCAGCAGCCCCGATGCGGGATTCTATGGCTACACCTTC. Protein: CASSPDAGFYGYTF. Based on the CDR3 plus reference TRBV7-8 and TRBJ1-2, the full variable domain is GAGVSQSPRYKVAKRGQDVALRCDPISGHVSLFWYQQALGQGPEFLTYFQNEAQLDKSGLPSDRFFAERPEGSVSTLKIQRTQQEDSAVYLCASSPDAGFYGYTFGSGTRLTVV.

This sequence joins TRBV5-1 and TRBJ1-6, with D uncertain. From germline, CDR1 is SGHRS and CDR2 YFSETQ. The CDR3 extends over 13 amino acids. V dropped 0 bases and J dropped 8 bases, with 6 bases sitting between them. In DNA, the CDR3 is TGCGCCAGCAGCTTGGCCCCAGATTCACCCCTCCACTTT. As protein: CASSLAPDSPLHF.

The V gene is TRBV7-6, the J gene TRBJ2-3; D remains unclear. The CDR3 runs 13 residues. V gave up 5 bases and J gave up 4 bases, with 10 bases separating them. The V gene's germline CDR1 is SGHVS and CDR2 FNYEAQ. This chain's CDR3 is CASSLPPADTQYF. CDR3 DNA sequence: TGTGCCAGCAGCCTCCCCCCCGCAGATACGCAGTATTTT.

This clone was observed a single time. The chain combines TRBV5-1 with TRBJ2-5; a weak D match, TRBD2 (7 bases). The CDR3 is made up of 14 amino acids. V lost 4 bases to trimming and J lost 6 bases, with 16 bases between them. Germline values: CDR1 SGHRS, CDR2 YFSETQ. CDR3 protein: CASSPEGGAKTQYF. DNA for the CDR3: TGCGCCAGCAGCCCAGAGGGGGGGGCGAAGACCCAGTACTTC.

The chain's CDR3 is CASSLQGYEQYF. The CDR3 DNA reads TGTGCCAGCAGTCTACAGGGCTACGAGCAGTACTTC. The chain is built from TRBV28 and TRBJ2-7, with a weak D call TRBD1 (6 bases). The CDR3 is made up of 12 amino acids. In germline, CDR1 is MDHEN, CDR2 SYDVKM. V gave up 5 bases and J gave up 3 bases, with 8 bases separating them.

The chain recombines TRBV5-5 with TRBJ2-2; D might be TRBD2 (5 bases). The CDR3 contains 16 residues. V lost 3 bases to trimming and J lost 5 bases, with 17 bases between them. Germline V gene sequence: CDR1 SGHKS, CDR2 YYEKEE (reference sequence). The CDR3 loop reads CASSSEVRGSTGELFF. CDR3 in DNA: TGTGCCAGCAGCTCTGAAGTTCGCGGGTCAACCGGGGAGCTGTTTTTT.

The V call is TRBV5-4, the J call TRBJ1-5; weak D call: TRBD1 (6 bases). The V and J ends lost 2 bases and 7 bases respectively, with 13 bases between them. The CDR3 contains 14 residues. The V gene's germline CDR1 is SGHNT and CDR2 YYREEE (reference sequence). The CDR3, as DNA: TGTGCCAGCAGCTTACAGGGCCGGGAACAGCCCCAGCATTTT. Translating gives CASSLQGREQPQHF.

The chain links TRBV7-8 to TRBJ1-1; D may be TRBD1 (6 bases). Trimming shortened V by 1 base and J by 0 bases, and 12 bases separated the two germline ends. Germline-derived CDR1 and CDR2 are SGHVS and FQNEAQ. This CDR3 is built from 16 residues. The CDR3 nucleotides are TGTGCCAGCAGCTTAGAAAGGACAGATTTGAACACTGAAGCTTTCTTT. This codes for CASSLERTDLNTEAFF.

The CDR3 spells CASRLLRESYEQYF. CDR3 sequence (DNA): TGTGCCAGCAGGCTCCTTCGGGAATCCTACGAGCAGTACTTC. This rearrangement joins TRBV6-5 to TRBJ2-7, with D perhaps TRBD2 (5 bases). The V and J ends lost 6 bases and 1 base respectively, with 13 bases between them. The CDR3 totals 14 residues. Germline V lookup: CDR1 MNHEY, CDR2 SVGAGI.

This clone was counted a single time. The V gene is TRBV6-5, the J gene TRBJ1-2, with a tentative D call TRBD1 (6 bases). Trimming stripped 6 bases from V and 5 bases from J, with 10 bases between. Germline CDR1 and CDR2: MNHEY and SVGAGI. The CDR3 spans 12 residues. As DNA, the CDR3 is TGTGCCAGCAGCTCCGGACAGTATGGCTACACCTTC. This sequence encodes CASSSGQYGYTF.

This chain links TRBV27 with TRBJ1-2; maybe TRBD1 (6 bases). The CDR3 is 13 residues long. The V gene lost 5 bases and the J gene lost 2 bases, with 9 bases spanning the gap. The germline gives CDR1 MNHEY, CDR2 SMNVEV (reference sequence). The CDR3 protein is CASSGGGNYGYTF. The CDR3 region has the DNA TGTGCCAGCAGTGGGGGGGGCAACTATGGCTACACCTTC.

V is TRBV2 and J is TRBJ1-5; D gene unclear. With 5 bases removed from V and 3 bases from J, the gap between germline ends came to 29 bases. In germline, CDR1 is SNHLY, CDR2 FYNNEI. The CDR3 length is 20 residues. The CDR3 spells CASSPSSGPLKELVNQPQHF. The CDR3 DNA is TGTGCCAGCAGTCCTAGCTCTGGGCCGCTAAAAGAACTTGTCAATCAGCCCCAGCATTTT.

V is TRBV11-2 and J is TRBJ2-7; TRBD2 aligns across 13 bases. Germline V gene lookup returns CDR1 SGHAT and CDR2 FQNNGV. With 4 bases clipped from V and 5 bases from J, the junction kept 5 bases outside the gene matches. This CDR3 spans 15 amino acids. DNA for the CDR3: TGTGCCAGCAGCTCCCGGACTAGCGGGAGAAACGAGCAGTACTTC. It yields the protein CASSSRTSGRNEQYF.

This chain joins TRBV6-5 and TRBJ1-6; D might be TRBD1 (6 bases). Germline CDR1 is MNHEY and CDR2 is SVGAGI. The CDR3 totals 14 residues. Trimming removed 2 bases at V and 9 bases at J, with 11 bases between. This CDR3 is CASSYGTRISPLHF. The CDR3 DNA sequence: TGTGCCAGCAGTTACGGGACAAGGATTTCACCCCTCCACTTT.

The chain uses TRBV28 and TRBJ1-2, with a weak D call TRBD1 (6 bases). V lost 2 bases to trimming and J lost 2 bases, with 9 bases between them. This CDR3 has 14 residues. Germline assignment: CDR1 MDHEN and CDR2 SYDVKM. This CDR3 reads CASSLSDRNYGYTF. CDR3 in DNA: TGTGCCAGCAGTTTAAGCGACAGGAACTATGGCTACACCTTC.